Below are 18 T cell receptor beta chains sequenced from a single sample in a study of blood T cells in healthy people across ages. With a J-beta primer mix and a sample-barcoded 5' primer, a second PCR ran 7 to 11 cycles. TCRdb fed the 5' RACE reads into MiXCR, producing one record per CDR3 protein. This sample has roughly 1,500,000 distinct CDR3 sequences, with about 31% found just once. The sequenced material came from blood. Receptors were obtained from a woman aged 25 to 39 in good health.

This clonotype was observed at least ten times. The chain links TRBV20-1 to TRBJ2-5; the match to TRBD1 covers 8 bases. The germline V gene has CDR1 DFQATT and CDR2 SNEGSKA (reference sequence). J gave up 5 bases and V 6 bases, and 8 bases lay outside the gene matches. The CDR3 is made up of 13 amino acids. In nucleotides, the CDR3 is TGCAGTGCACAGGGGGTCGGCGTGGAGACCCAGTACTTC. This codes for CSAQGVGVETQYF.

The chain couples TRBV12-3 or TRBV12-4 to TRBJ1-5; the match to TRBD1 covers 9 bases. This CDR3 is built from 14 residues. V dropped 6 bases and J dropped 4; count of bases not matched to a gene: 4. CDR3 DNA sequence: TGTGCCAGCAGACCGACAGGGGGTAATCAGCCCCAGCATTTT. Translating gives CASRPTGGNQPQHF.

This clonotype was counted only a few times. J is TRBJ2-1 and V is TRBV28, with TRBD2 matching over 8 bases. From germline, CDR1 is MDHEN and CDR2 SYDVKM. CDR3 length: 16 amino acids. The ends lost 5 bases at V and 5 bases at J; junction bases unmatched: 11. Written as DNA, the CDR3 is TGTGCCAGCAGTGTCCCGGGACTAGGGTCCCACAATGAGCAGTTCTTC. Translation: CASSVPGLGSHNEQFF.

The chain couples TRBV20-1 to TRBJ2-3, with a tentative D call TRBD1 (6 bases). Trimming removed 3 bases from V and 4 bases from J, with 17 bases in between. The CDR3 consists of 15 residues. CDR1 DFQATT and CDR2 SNEGSKA come from the germline V gene (reference sequence). The CDR3 nucleotides are TGCAGTGCTAGTAAGGACAGTTATCTCGCAGATACGCAGTATTTT. It is translated as CSASKDSYLADTQYF.

This clonotype was observed a handful of times. The chain links TRBV11-3 to TRBJ2-7; 12 bases are a match to TRBD2. Germline CDR1 SGHNT, CDR2 YENEEA. J lost 7 bases, V lost 0 bases, and 10 bases had no gene match. The CDR3 runs 17 residues. CDR3 nucleotides: TGTGCCAGCAGCTTAGATTCACTAGCGGGAGGCGCGGGGGAGCAGTACTTC. This translates into CASSLDSLAGGAGEQYF.

This clonotype turned up a few times. V gene TRBV27 combines with J gene TRBJ2-4; a possible D gene is TRBD1 (5 bases). The better agreement between TRBJ2-7 and the DNA end casts doubt on the J call. Germline loops: CDR1 MNHEY, CDR2 SMNVEV (reference sequence). The CDR3 extends over 18 amino acids. The CDR3 nucleotides are TGTGCCAGCAGTGCCCTCACTTCAGGGTTATGGTACCCCTACGAGCAGTACTTC. Protein: CASSALTSGLWYPYEQYF.

The V call is TRBV6-1, the J call TRBJ2-1, with D uncertain. CDR1 and CDR2 (germline): MNHNS, SASEGT. The CDR3 has 16 amino acids. V lost 2 bases and J lost 8, with 19 bases in between. The CDR3, as DNA: TGTGCCAGCAGTGAATTTCCTACCGGGCCTGAGGATGAGCAGTTCTTC. Protein: CASSEFPTGPEDEQFF.

This clonotype was counted at least ten times. The rearrangement uses TRBV15 and TRBJ2-5, with D maybe TRBD2 (6 bases). Germline CDR1 is LNHNV and CDR2 is YYDKDF (reference sequence). V shed 0 bases and J shed 3 bases, with 11 bases lying between them. The CDR3 spans 15 residues. CDR3 protein: CATSRESGGEETQYF. In DNA form, the CDR3 reads TGTGCCACCAGCAGAGAATCGGGCGGGGAAGAGACCCAGTACTTC. Complete variable domain (other parts from reference TRBV15 and TRBJ2-5): DAMVIQNPRYQVTQFGKPVTLSCSQTLNHNVMYWYQQKSSQAPKLLFHYYDKDFNNEADTPDNFQSRRPNTSFCFLDIRSPGLGDTAMYLCATSRESGGEETQYFGPGTRLLVL.

This clonotype occurred many times. This chain links TRBV10-3 with TRBJ2-7; the match to TRBD2 covers 11 bases. Per the germline V gene, CDR1 is ENHRY and CDR2 is SYGVKD. The CDR3 runs 15 residues. The V and J ends lost 6 bases and 3 bases, in that order; junction bases with no gene match: 7. CDR3 region: CAISPTSGDNYEQYF. In DNA form, the CDR3 reads TGTGCCATCAGCCCGACTAGCGGGGACAACTACGAGCAGTACTTC.

This clonotype was observed a few times. The J gene is TRBJ2-5, the V gene TRBV4-2, with 7 bases identical to TRBD2. CDR3 size: 13 residues. The V and J ends lost 5 bases and 5 bases, in that order; junction bases with no gene match: 5. The V gene's germline CDR1 is LGHNA and CDR2 YNFKEQ. CDR3 sequence: CASSTRGDETQYF. CDR3 sequence (DNA): TGTGCCAGCAGCACCCGGGGGGATGAGACCCAGTACTTC.

In its sample, this clonotype was seen a few times. The chain joins TRBV6-5 to TRBJ2-3; D is perhaps TRBD2 (6 bases). The CDR3 totals 15 residues. Germline-derived CDR1 and CDR2 are MNHEY and SVGAGI. Trimming removed 4 bases at V and 2 bases at J, with 13 bases between. CDR3 in DNA: TGTGCCAGCAGTTCGAGTTGGGGGGACACAGATACGCAGTATTTT. Its protein is CASSSSWGDTDTQYF.

V gene TRBV20-1 combines with J gene TRBJ2-1; 8 bases are a match to TRBD2. Germline-derived CDR1 and CDR2 are DFQATT and SNEGSKA (reference sequence). Losses at the gene ends were 0 bases for V and 9 bases for J; bases not matched to a gene: 7. CDR3 size: 14 residues. In DNA, the CDR3 is TGCAGTGCTAGAGATAGGCGGGGGGCGCCTGAGCAGTTCTTC. Protein product: CSARDRRGAPEQFF.

The chain uses TRBV20-1 and TRBJ1-5; TRBD1 matches 7 bases. CDR1 DFQATT and CDR2 SNEGSKA come from the germline V gene (reference sequence). With 0 bases clipped from V and 7 bases from J, the junction kept 12 bases outside the gene matches. The CDR3 spans 16 residues. The CDR3 region is CSARDMRQGREQPQHF. Here the CDR3 DNA reads TGCAGTGCTAGAGATATGAGACAGGGTCGAGAGCAGCCCCAGCATTTT.

V gene TRBV3-1 combines with J gene TRBJ2-1; either TRBD1 or TRBD2 may supply D (5 bases each). Trimming removed 3 bases from V and 0 bases from J, with 15 bases in between. CDR1 is LGHDT and CDR2 is YNNKEL in the germline V gene (reference sequence). CDR3 length: 17 amino acids. The CDR3 bases are TGTGCCAGCAGCCACCCCACGGTCGGGACCTCCTACAATGAGCAGTTCTTC. Translating it yields CASSHPTVGTSYNEQFF.

This sequence joins TRBV14 and TRBJ2-5; either TRBD1 or TRBD2 may supply D (6 bases each). V lost 2 bases and J 4 bases, leaving 14 bases between the germline ends. The CDR3 runs to 15 residues. In germline, CDR1 is SGHDN, CDR2 FVKESK. This CDR3 reads CASSQFLGGGETQYF. The DNA of the CDR3 is TGTGCCAGCAGCCAATTCCTAGGGGGAGGAGAGACCCAGTACTTC.

Comments on this clonotype: This may be a read error: a much more frequent sequence differs by one nucleotide. The CDR3 coding sequence is TGCAGCGCTGAAGATCCTGGCTCGGGGTCTTTCTTT. Amino acid sequence: CSAEDPGSGSFF. The V gene is TRBV29-1, the J gene TRBJ1-1; no reliable D call. The CDR3 extends over 12 amino acids. Germline V gives CDR1 SQVTM, CDR2 ANQGSEA.

This clonotype has only a few counts. The rearrangement links TRBV27 to TRBJ2-7; 10 bases fit TRBD2. The V gene end was trimmed by 6 bases and the J gene end by 5 bases; junction bases not matched to a gene: 7. CDR1 and CDR2 from the germline V gene are MNHEY and SMNVEV (reference sequence). The CDR3 consists of 14 residues. DNA of the CDR3: TGTGCCAGCAGGCCGGGACTAGCGTCCCACGAGCAGTACTTC. This encodes CASRPGLASHEQYF.

The chain combines TRBV5-1 with TRBJ2-7; unclear D gene. Trimming pared 2 bases from V and 2 bases from J, leaving 14 bases between. Germline CDR1 is SGHRS and CDR2 is YFSETQ. The CDR3 contains 15 residues. DNA of the CDR3: TGCGCCAGCAGCTTTCAACCCAGAGGTCCCTACGAGCAGTACTTC. It yields the protein CASSFQPRGPYEQYF.